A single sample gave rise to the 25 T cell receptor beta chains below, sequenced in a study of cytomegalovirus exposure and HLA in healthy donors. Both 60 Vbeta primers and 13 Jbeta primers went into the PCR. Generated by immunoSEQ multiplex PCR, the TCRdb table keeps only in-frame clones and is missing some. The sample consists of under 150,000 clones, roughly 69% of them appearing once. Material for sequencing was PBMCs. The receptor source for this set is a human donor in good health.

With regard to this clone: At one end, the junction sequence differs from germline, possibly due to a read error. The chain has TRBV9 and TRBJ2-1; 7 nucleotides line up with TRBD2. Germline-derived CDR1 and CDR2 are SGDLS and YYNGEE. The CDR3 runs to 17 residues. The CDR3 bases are TGTGCCAGCAGCGTAGCTGTCACAGCGGGGATCCACAATGGGCAGTTCTTC. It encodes CASSVAVTAGIHNGQFF.

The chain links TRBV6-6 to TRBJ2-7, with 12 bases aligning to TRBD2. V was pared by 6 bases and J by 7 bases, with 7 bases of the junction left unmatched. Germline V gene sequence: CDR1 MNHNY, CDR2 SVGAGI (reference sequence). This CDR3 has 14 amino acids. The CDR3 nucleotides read TGTGCCAGCAGCCGCGGACTAGCGGGATTGGAGCAGTACTTC. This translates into CASSRGLAGLEQYF.

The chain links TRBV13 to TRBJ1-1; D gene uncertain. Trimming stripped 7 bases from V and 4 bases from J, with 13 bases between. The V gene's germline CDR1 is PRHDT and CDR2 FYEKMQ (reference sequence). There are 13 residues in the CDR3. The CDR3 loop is CASTATRFTEAFF. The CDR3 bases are TGTGCCAGCACCGCCACCAGATTCACTGAAGCTTTCTTT.

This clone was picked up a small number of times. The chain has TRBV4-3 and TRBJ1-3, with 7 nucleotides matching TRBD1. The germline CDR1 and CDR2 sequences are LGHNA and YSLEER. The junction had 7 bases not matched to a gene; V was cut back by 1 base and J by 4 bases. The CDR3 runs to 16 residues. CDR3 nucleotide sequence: TGCGCCAGCAGCCAAGTGACAGGGTCCATGGGAAACACCATATATTTT. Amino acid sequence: CASSQVTGSMGNTIYF.

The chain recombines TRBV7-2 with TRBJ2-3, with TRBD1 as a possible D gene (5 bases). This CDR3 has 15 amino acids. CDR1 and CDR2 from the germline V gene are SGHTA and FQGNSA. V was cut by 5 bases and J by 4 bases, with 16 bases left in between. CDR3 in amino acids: CASSPRQWAADTQYF. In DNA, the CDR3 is TGTGCCAGCAGCCCTAGACAGTGGGCGGCAGATACGCAGTATTTT.

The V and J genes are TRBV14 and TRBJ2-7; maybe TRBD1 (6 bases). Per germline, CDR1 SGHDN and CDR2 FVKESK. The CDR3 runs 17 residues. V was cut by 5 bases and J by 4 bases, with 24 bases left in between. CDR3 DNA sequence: TGTGCCAGCAGCTATACTGGCTCCGACAGGTCCCCTTACGAGCAGTACTTC. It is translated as CASSYTGSDRSPYEQYF.

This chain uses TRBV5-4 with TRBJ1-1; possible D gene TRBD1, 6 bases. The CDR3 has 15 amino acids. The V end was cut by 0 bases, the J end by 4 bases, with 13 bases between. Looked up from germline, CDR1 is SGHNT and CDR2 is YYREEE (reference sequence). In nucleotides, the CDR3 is TGTGCCAGCAGCTTGGAATGGGGGCGAAGCACTGAAGCTTTCTTT. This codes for CASSLEWGRSTEAFF.

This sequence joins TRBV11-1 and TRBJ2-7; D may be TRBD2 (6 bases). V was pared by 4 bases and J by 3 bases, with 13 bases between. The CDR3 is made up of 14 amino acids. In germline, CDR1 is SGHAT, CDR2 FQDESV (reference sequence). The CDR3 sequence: CASSSGYGGYEQYF. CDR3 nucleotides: TGTGCCAGCAGCTCAGGTTACGGGGGCTACGAGCAGTACTTC.

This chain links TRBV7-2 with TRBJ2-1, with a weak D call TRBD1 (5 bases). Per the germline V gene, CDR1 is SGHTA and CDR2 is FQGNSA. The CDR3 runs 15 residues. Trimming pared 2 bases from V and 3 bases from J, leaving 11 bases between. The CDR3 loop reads CASSLFRRDYNEQFF. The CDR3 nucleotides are TGTGCCAGCAGCTTATTTCGCAGGGACTACAATGAGCAGTTCTTC.

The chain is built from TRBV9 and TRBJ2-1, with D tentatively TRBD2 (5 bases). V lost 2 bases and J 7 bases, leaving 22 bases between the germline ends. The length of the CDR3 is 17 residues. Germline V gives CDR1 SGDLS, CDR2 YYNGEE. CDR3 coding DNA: TGTGCCAGCAGCGTTGGGTCGGAGGCCCCGCCGAGGAATGAGCAGTTCTTC. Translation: CASSVGSEAPPRNEQFF.

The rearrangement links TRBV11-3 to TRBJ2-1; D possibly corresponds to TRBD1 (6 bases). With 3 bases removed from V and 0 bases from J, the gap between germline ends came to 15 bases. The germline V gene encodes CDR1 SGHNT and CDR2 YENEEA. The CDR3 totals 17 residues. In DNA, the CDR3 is TGTGCCAGCAGCTTTGGGTTGGGGGCGAGCTCCTACAATGAGCAGTTCTTC. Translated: CASSFGLGASSYNEQFF.

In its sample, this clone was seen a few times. The CDR3 DNA sequence: TGTGCCAGCAGTTCACCCCCAGGCTACGAGCAGTACTTC. It yields the protein CASSSPPGYEQYF. V and J are TRBV27 and TRBJ2-7; no definite D call. CDR1 and CDR2 (germline): MNHEY, SMNVEV (reference sequence). Trimming stripped 4 bases from V and 3 bases from J, with 10 bases between. The length of the CDR3 is 13 residues.

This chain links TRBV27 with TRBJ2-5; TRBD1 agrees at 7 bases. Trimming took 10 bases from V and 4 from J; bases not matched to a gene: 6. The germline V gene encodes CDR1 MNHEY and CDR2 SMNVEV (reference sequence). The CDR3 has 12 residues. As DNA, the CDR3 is TGTGCCACCAAGGGGGCACGAGAGACCCAGTACTTC. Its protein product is CATKGARETQYF.

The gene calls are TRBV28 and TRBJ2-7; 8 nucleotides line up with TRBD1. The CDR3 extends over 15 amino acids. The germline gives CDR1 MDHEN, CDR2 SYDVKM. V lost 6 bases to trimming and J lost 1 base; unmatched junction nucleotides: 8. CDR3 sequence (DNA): TGTGCCAGCAGACCAGGGGGCGCGGGGTCCTACGAGCAGTACTTC. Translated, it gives CASRPGGAGSYEQYF.

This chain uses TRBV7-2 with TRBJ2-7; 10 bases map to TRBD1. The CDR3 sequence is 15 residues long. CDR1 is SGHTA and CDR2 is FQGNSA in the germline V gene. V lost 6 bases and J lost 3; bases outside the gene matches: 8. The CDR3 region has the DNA TGTGCCAGCAGTTATAAACGGGACAGGGGCTACGAGCAGTACTTC. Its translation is CASSYKRDRGYEQYF.

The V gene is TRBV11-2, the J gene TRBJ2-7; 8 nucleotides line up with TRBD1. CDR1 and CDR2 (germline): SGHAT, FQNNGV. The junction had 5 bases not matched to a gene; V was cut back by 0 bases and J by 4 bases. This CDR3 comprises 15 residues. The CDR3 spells CASSLDQGARYEQYF. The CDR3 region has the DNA TGTGCCAGCAGCTTAGATCAGGGGGCGCGTTACGAGCAGTACTTC.

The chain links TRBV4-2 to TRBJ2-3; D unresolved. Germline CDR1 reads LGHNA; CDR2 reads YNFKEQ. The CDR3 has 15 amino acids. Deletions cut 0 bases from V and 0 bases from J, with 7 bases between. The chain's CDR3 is CASSQEASSTDTQYF. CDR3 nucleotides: TGTGCCAGCAGCCAAGAAGCTAGTAGCACAGATACGCAGTATTTT.

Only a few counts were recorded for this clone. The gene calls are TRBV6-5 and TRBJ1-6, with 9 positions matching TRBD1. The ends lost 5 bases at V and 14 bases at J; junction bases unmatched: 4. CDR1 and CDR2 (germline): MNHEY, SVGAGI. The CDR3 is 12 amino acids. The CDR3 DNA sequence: TGTGCCAGCAGTGGGACAGGGCAGACCCTCCACTTT. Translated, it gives CASSGTGQTLHF.

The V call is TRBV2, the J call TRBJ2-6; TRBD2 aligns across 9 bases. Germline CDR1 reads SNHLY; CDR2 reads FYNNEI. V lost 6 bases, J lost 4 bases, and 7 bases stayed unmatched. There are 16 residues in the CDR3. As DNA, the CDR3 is TGTGCCAGCAGGGCGGGGGGGGCGGGCGGGGCCAACGTCCTGACTTTC. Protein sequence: CASRAGGAGGANVLTF.

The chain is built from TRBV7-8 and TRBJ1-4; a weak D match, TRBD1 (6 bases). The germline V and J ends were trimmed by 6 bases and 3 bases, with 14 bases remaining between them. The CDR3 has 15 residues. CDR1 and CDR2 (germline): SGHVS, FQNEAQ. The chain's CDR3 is CASRQQGTANEKLFF. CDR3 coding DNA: TGTGCCAGCAGACAACAGGGAACAGCTAATGAAAAACTGTTTTTT.

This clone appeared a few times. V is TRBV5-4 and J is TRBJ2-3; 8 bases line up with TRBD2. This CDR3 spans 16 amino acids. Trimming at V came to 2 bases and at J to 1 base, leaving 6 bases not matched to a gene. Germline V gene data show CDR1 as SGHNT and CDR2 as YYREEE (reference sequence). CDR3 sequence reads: CASSFGGAGGTDTQYF. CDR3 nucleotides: TGTGCCAGCAGCTTCGGAGGAGCGGGGGGCACAGATACGCAGTATTTT.

The CDR3 loop reads CASSGTSGRVNTGELFF. The CDR3 region has the DNA TGTGCCAGCAGCGGAACTAGCGGGAGGGTGAACACCGGGGAGCTGTTTTTT. The chain couples TRBV2 to TRBJ2-2; TRBD2 matches at 13 bases. CDR1 SNHLY and CDR2 FYNNEI come from the germline V gene. V dropped 6 bases and J dropped 1; count of bases not matched to a gene: 5. The CDR3 has 17 amino acids.

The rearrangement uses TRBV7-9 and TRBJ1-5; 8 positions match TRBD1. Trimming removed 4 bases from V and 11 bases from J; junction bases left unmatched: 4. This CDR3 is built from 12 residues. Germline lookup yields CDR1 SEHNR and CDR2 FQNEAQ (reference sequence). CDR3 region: CASSSKDRAQHF. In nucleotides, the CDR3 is TGTGCCAGCAGCTCTAAGGACAGGGCCCAGCATTTT. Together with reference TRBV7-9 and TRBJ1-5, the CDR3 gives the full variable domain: DTGVSQNPRHKITKRGQNVTFRCDPISEHNRLYWYRQTLGQGPEFLTYFQNEAQLEKSRLLSDRFSAERPKGSFSTLEIQRTEQGDSAMYLCASSSKDRAQHFGDGTRLSIL.

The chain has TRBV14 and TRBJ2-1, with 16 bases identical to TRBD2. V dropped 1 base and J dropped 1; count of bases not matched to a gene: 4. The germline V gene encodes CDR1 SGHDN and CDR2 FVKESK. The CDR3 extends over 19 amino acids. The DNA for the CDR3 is TGTGCCAGCAGCCAAGGAACGGGACTAGCGGGAGGGTCCTACAATGAGCAGTTCTTC. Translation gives CASSQGTGLAGGSYNEQFF. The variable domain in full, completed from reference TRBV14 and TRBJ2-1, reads EAGVTQFPSHSVIEKGQTVTLRCDPISGHDNLYWYRRVMGKEIKFLLHFVKESKQDESGMPNNRFLAERTGGTYSTLKVQPAELEDSGVYFCASSQGTGLAGGSYNEQFFGPGTRLTVL.

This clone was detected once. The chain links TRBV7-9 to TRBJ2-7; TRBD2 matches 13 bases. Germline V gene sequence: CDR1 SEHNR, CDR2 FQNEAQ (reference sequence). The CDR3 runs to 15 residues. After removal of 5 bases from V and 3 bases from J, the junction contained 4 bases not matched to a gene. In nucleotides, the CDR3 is TGTGCCAGCAGCCCGGGACTAGCGGGGTTCTACGAGCAGTACTTC. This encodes CASSPGLAGFYEQYF.